This TCR beta chain was sequenced in a study of CD8+CD57+ T cells in acquired aplastic anemia. For the study at large: DNA per sorted CD4+ or CD8+ sample ranged roughly 0.19 to 30 ug, averaging roughly 3.2 ug. Notes on the study in general: Approximately 27 CD8+ CDR3 sequences occurred in both the patients and the controls.

The CDR3 adds up to 13 amino acids, both ends counted. Per the germline V gene, CDR1 is SEHNR and CDR2 is FQNEAQ (reference sequence). Genomic DNA served as template for TCR beta VDJ and CDR3 profiling. TCRdb reprocessed the reads with MiXCR, giving one entry per CDR3 protein. Of more than 250,000 distinct CDR3 sequences listed, around 82% are singletons. As for this clonotype: Antigen unknown. Lacking the conserved final phenylalanine or tryptophan, this CDR3 likely reflects a read error. It is unclear where the CDR3 begins or ends on the DNA, so no DNA is shown, and the CDR3 is as TCRdb lists it.

By flow cytometry, patients selected for sequencing had shown an expansion of CD8+CD57+ cells. As a group, the patients uniformly had severe acquired aplastic anemia. Each patient gave a blood sample that was collected before any therapy had been received. The receptor was derived from a human donor with aplastic anemia. The chain recombines TRBV7-9 with TRBJ2-3. The sample taken for sequencing was sorted CD4+, CD8+, or CD8+CD57+ T cells (not recorded which) from PBMCs. CDR3 amino acids: CAGSAGRISSYNE.